This T cell receptor (beta chain) originates from a study of CD8 T cells in Susac syndrome. The RNA input was roughly 0.45 to 1 ug, and it was reverse transcribed with random hexamers. TCRdb reanalysed the immunoSEQ multiplex PCR reads using MiXCR and keeps one entry per CDR3 protein. The sample records around 160,000 distinct CDR3 sequences, roughly 94% being singletons. This clonotype occurred once. The TCR originated in a human donor with multiple sclerosis. The sample comprised CD4+ T cells from PBMCs.

CDR3 loop: CASAGGDSYNEQFF. CDR3 in DNA: TGCGCCAGCGCCGGGGGGGACTCCTACAATGAGCAGTTCTTC. The J gene is TRBJ2-1, the V gene TRBV5-1, with TRBD2 matching 8 bases. J lost 0 bases, V lost 7 bases, and 3 bases had no gene match. The CDR3 covers 14 residues. The germline V gene encodes CDR1 SGHRS and CDR2 YFSETQ. Full variable domain (remainder filled in from reference TRBV5-1 and TRBJ2-1): KAGVTQTPRYLIKTRGQQVTLSCSPISGHRSVSWYQQTPGQGLQFLFEYFSETQRNKGNFPGRFSGRQFSNSRSEMNVSTLELGDSALYLCASAGGDSYNEQFFGPGTRLTVL.